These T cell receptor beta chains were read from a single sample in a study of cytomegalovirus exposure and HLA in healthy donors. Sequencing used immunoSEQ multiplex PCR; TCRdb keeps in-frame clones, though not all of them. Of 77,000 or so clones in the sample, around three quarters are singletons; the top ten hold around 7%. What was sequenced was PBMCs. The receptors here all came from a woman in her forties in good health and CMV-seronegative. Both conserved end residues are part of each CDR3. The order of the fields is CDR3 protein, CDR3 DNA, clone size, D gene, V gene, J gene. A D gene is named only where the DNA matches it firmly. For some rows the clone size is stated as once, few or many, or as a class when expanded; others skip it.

cdr3_aa: CASSITGTRGDNEQFF
cdr3_nt: TGTGCCAGTAGTATTACCGGGACTAGGGGGGACAATGAGCAGTTCTTC
clone_size: NA
d_call: TRBD2
v_call: TRBV19
j_call: TRBJ2-1

cdr3_aa: CASSVGTGFTYEQYF
cdr3_nt: TGTGCCAGCAGTGTAGGGACAGGGTTCACCTACGAGCAGTACTTC
clone_size: once
d_call: TRBD1
v_call: TRBV25-1
j_call: TRBJ2-7

cdr3_aa: CASSWRGGYNEQFF
cdr3_nt: TGTGCCAGTAGTTGGCGGGGGGGATACAATGAGCAGTTCTTC
clone_size: few
d_call: TRBD2
v_call: TRBV19
j_call: TRBJ2-1

cdr3_aa: CASSPPRRPGANEKLFF
cdr3_nt: TGTGCCAGCTCACCACCCCGCAGGCCGGGGGCTAATGAAAAACTGTTTTTT
clone_size: once
d_call: NA
v_call: TRBV18
j_call: TRBJ1-4

cdr3_aa: CASGQQGATVNSPLHF
cdr3_nt: TGTGCCAGCGGCCAACAGGGAGCGACTGTTAATTCACCCCTCCACTTT
clone_size: NA
d_call: NA
v_call: TRBV7-9
j_call: TRBJ1-6

cdr3_aa: CASSSLDQETQYF
cdr3_nt: TGTGCCAGCAGTTCCCTAGACCAAGAGACCCAGTACTTC
clone_size: once
d_call: NA
v_call: TRBV27
j_call: TRBJ2-5

cdr3_aa: CASSRVGQDRPYEQYF
cdr3_nt: TGTGCCAGCAGCCGAGTCGGACAGGATCGACCCTACGAGCAGTACTTC
clone_size: once
d_call: TRBD1
v_call: TRBV11-2
j_call: TRBJ2-7

cdr3_aa: CASSEGGVTERAKNIQYF
cdr3_nt: TGCGCCAGCAGTGAGGGGGGGGTTACTGAGAGGGCCAAAAACATTCAGTACTTC
clone_size: NA
d_call: TRBD2
v_call: TRBV10-1
j_call: TRBJ2-4

cdr3_aa: CASSPTTGSGNTIYF
cdr3_nt: TGTGCCAGCAGCCCCACGACAGGGTCTGGAAACACCATATATTTT
clone_size: NA
d_call: TRBD1
v_call: TRBV7-6
j_call: TRBJ1-3

cdr3_aa: CASSVAPLDGEQFF
cdr3_nt: TGTGCCAGCAGCGTAGCACCTCTAGATGGTGAGCAGTTCTTC
clone_size: NA
d_call: NA
v_call: TRBV9
j_call: TRBJ2-1

cdr3_aa: CAWWRTGGWGYTF
cdr3_nt: TGTGCCTGGTGGCGGACAGGGGGCTGGGGCTACACCTTC
clone_size: NA
d_call: TRBD1
v_call: TRBV30
j_call: TRBJ1-2

cdr3_aa: CASSFAGTGRKNEQFF
cdr3_nt: TGTGCCAGCAGTTTCGCCGGGACAGGGAGAAAAAATGAGCAGTTCTTC
clone_size: NA
d_call: TRBD1
v_call: TRBV6-5
j_call: TRBJ2-1

cdr3_aa: CASSLSPGENEQFF
cdr3_nt: TGCGCCAGCAGCTTGTCTCCAGGGGAGAATGAGCAGTTCTTC
clone_size: NA
d_call: NA
v_call: TRBV5-1
j_call: TRBJ2-1

cdr3_aa: CASSFTHSGNTIYF
cdr3_nt: TGTGCCAGCAGCTTCACACACTCTGGAAACACCATATATTTT
clone_size: NA
d_call: NA
v_call: TRBV5-6
j_call: TRBJ1-3

cdr3_aa: CASSPPPGVYEQYF
cdr3_nt: TGTGCCAGCTCACCACCGCCAGGGGTCTACGAGCAGTACTTC
clone_size: NA
d_call: NA
v_call: TRBV18
j_call: TRBJ2-7

cdr3_aa: CASSLIVNSNQPQNF
cdr3_nt: TGTGCCAGCAGCTTAATCGTAAATAGCAATCAGCCCCAGAATTTT
clone_size: NA
d_call: NA
v_call: TRBV7-2
j_call: TRBJ1-5

cdr3_aa: CASSVGQGDSPLHF
cdr3_nt: TGTGCCAGCAGCGTGGGCCAGGGTGATTCACCCCTCCACTTT
clone_size: few
d_call: NA
v_call: TRBV9
j_call: TRBJ1-6

cdr3_aa: CASSFGVGNTIYF
cdr3_nt: TGTGCCAGCAGCTTCGGAGTTGGAAACACCATATATTTT
clone_size: NA
d_call: NA
v_call: TRBV7-2
j_call: TRBJ1-3

cdr3_aa: CASSRRQDKNSPLHF
cdr3_nt: TGTGCCAGCAGCCGTCGACAGGACAAGAATTCACCCCTCCACTTT
clone_size: NA
d_call: NA
v_call: TRBV11-2
j_call: TRBJ1-6

cdr3_aa: CASSLHSSGRAGEQFF
cdr3_nt: TGTGCCAGCAGTTTGCACTCTAGCGGGAGGGCGGGTGAGCAGTTCTTC
clone_size: NA
d_call: TRBD2
v_call: TRBV28
j_call: TRBJ2-1

cdr3_aa: CASSSPGTSSYEQYF
cdr3_nt: TGTGCCAGCAGCTCCCCCGGGACTTCCTCCTACGAGCAGTACTTC
clone_size: NA
d_call: NA
v_call: TRBV7-9
j_call: TRBJ2-7

cdr3_aa: CASSFGQGAMNTEAFF
cdr3_nt: TGCGCCAGCAGTTTCGGACAGGGGGCGATGAACACTGAAGCTTTCTTT
clone_size: NA
d_call: TRBD1
v_call: TRBV5-1
j_call: TRBJ1-1

cdr3_aa: CASWAGGPQYF
cdr3_nt: TGTGCCAGCTGGGCGGGAGGACCGCAGTATTTT
clone_size: NA
d_call: TRBD2
v_call: TRBV2
j_call: TRBJ2-3

cdr3_aa: CASHAGAGYYGYTF
cdr3_nt: TGTGCCAGTCACGCGGGGGCAGGGTACTATGGCTACACCTTC
clone_size: NA
d_call: NA
v_call: TRBV19
j_call: TRBJ1-2

cdr3_aa: CASSNLGTGNYEQFF
cdr3_nt: TGCGCCAGCAGCAACCTCGGGACAGGGAATTATGAGCAGTTCTTC
clone_size: NA
d_call: TRBD1
v_call: TRBV4-1
j_call: TRBJ2-1

cdr3_aa: CASSPPGEVHGYTF
cdr3_nt: TGTGCCAGCTCACCCCCCGGGGAAGTTCATGGCTACACCTTC
clone_size: few
d_call: NA
v_call: TRBV18
j_call: TRBJ1-2

cdr3_aa: CASSRKTGGSSDEQYF
cdr3_nt: TGCGCCAGCAGCCGCAAGACTGGGGGCTCATCGGACGAGCAGTACTTC
clone_size: NA
d_call: NA
v_call: TRBV4-1
j_call: TRBJ2-7

cdr3_aa: CASSPSGGPNEQFF
cdr3_nt: TGTGCCAGCTCACCATCCGGGGGACCCAATGAGCAGTTCTTC
clone_size: few
d_call: NA
v_call: TRBV18
j_call: TRBJ2-1

cdr3_aa: CASSLGPSGGYQETQYF
cdr3_nt: TGTGCCAGCAGCTTAGGTCCGTCGGGGGGGTACCAAGAGACCCAGTACTTC
clone_size: once
d_call: TRBD2
v_call: TRBV11-3
j_call: TRBJ2-5

cdr3_aa: CASSFLARGQYF
cdr3_nt: TGTGCCAGCAGCTTTTTGGCTCGTGGGCAGTATTTT
clone_size: NA
d_call: NA
v_call: TRBV5-6
j_call: TRBJ2-3

cdr3_aa: CASGITYEQYF
cdr3_nt: TGTGCGTCAGGGATAACCTACGAGCAGTACTTC
clone_size: NA
d_call: NA
v_call: TRBV30
j_call: TRBJ2-7

cdr3_aa: CASGGAANMNTEAFF
cdr3_nt: TGTGCCAGCGGCGGGGCGGCCAACATGAACACTGAAGCTTTCTTT
clone_size: NA
d_call: NA
v_call: TRBV2
j_call: TRBJ1-1

cdr3_aa: CASSVAAGDSTDTQYF
cdr3_nt: TGTGCCAGCAGCGTAGCGGCAGGGGATAGCACAGATACGCAGTATTTT
clone_size: NA
d_call: NA
v_call: TRBV9
j_call: TRBJ2-3

cdr3_aa: CASRLAGTYEQYF
cdr3_nt: TGTGCCAGCAGACTAGCGGGAACCTACGAGCAGTACTTC
clone_size: NA
d_call: TRBD2
v_call: TRBV2
j_call: TRBJ2-7

cdr3_aa: CASSPQTGGASVKLFF
cdr3_nt: TGTGCCAGCTCACCCCAGACCGGGGGAGCATCCGTAAAACTGTTTTTT
clone_size: few
d_call: NA
v_call: TRBV18
j_call: TRBJ1-4

cdr3_aa: CASSPRAFYTQYF
cdr3_nt: TGTGCCAGCAGCCCAAGAGCCTTCTATACGCAGTATTTT
clone_size: NA
d_call: NA
v_call: TRBV27
j_call: TRBJ2-3

cdr3_aa: CASSGRTGLNTEAFF
cdr3_nt: TGCGCCAGCAGCGGAAGGACAGGGTTGAACACTGAAGCTTTCTTT
clone_size: NA
d_call: TRBD1
v_call: TRBV5-1
j_call: TRBJ1-1

cdr3_aa: CASSTGGGSYGYTF
cdr3_nt: TGTGCCAGCAGCACCGGCGGAGGCTCCTATGGCTACACCTTC
clone_size: NA
d_call: NA
v_call: TRBV5-8
j_call: TRBJ1-2

cdr3_aa: CASRLQYTGELFF
cdr3_nt: TGCGCCAGCAGGTTACAGTACACCGGGGAGCTGTTTTTT
clone_size: NA
d_call: NA
v_call: TRBV5-1
j_call: TRBJ2-2

cdr3_aa: CASSQELAGGPFDEQFF
cdr3_nt: TGTGCCAGCAGCCAAGAACTAGCGGGGGGGCCTTTTGATGAGCAGTTCTTC
clone_size: NA
d_call: TRBD2
v_call: TRBV4-2
j_call: TRBJ2-1

cdr3_aa: CASSFVDGGQVRRTEAFF
cdr3_nt: TGTGCCAGCAGTTTCGTAGACGGGGGTCAGGTGAGGCGGACTGAAGCTTTCTTT
clone_size: NA
d_call: NA
v_call: TRBV28
j_call: TRBJ1-1

cdr3_aa: CASSLSGARVYEQYF
cdr3_nt: TGTGCCAGCAGTTTAAGCGGGGCACGGGTCTACGAGCAGTACTTC
clone_size: few
d_call: TRBD2
v_call: TRBV28
j_call: TRBJ2-7

cdr3_aa: CASSLGVTAYNEQFF
cdr3_nt: TGTGCCAGCAGCTTAGGAGTTACCGCCTACAATGAGCAGTTCTTC
clone_size: NA
d_call: NA
v_call: TRBV7-6
j_call: TRBJ2-1

cdr3_aa: CASSLAGGESTDTQYF
cdr3_nt: TGCGCCAGCAGCTTGGCCGGGGGGGAGAGCACAGATACGCAGTATTTT
clone_size: NA
d_call: TRBD2
v_call: TRBV5-1
j_call: TRBJ2-3

cdr3_aa: CASSSPGDTYEQYF
cdr3_nt: TGTGCCAGCAGTTCCCCGGGGGATACCTACGAGCAGTACTTC
clone_size: NA
d_call: NA
v_call: TRBV28
j_call: TRBJ2-7

cdr3_aa: CASSQDDGSEGEQFF
cdr3_nt: TGTGCCAGCAGCCAAGATGACGGTAGCGAAGGTGAGCAGTTCTTC
clone_size: NA
d_call: NA
v_call: TRBV4-2
j_call: TRBJ2-1

cdr3_aa: CASSLLGGSYNEQFF
cdr3_nt: TGTGCCAGCAGCCTACTCGGGGGGTCCTACAATGAGCAGTTCTTC
clone_size: few
d_call: TRBD2
v_call: TRBV14
j_call: TRBJ2-1

cdr3_aa: CASSLGGMETQYF
cdr3_nt: TGTGCCAGCAGCTTAGGAGGGATGGAGACCCAGTACTTC
clone_size: NA
d_call: NA
v_call: TRBV11-3
j_call: TRBJ2-5

cdr3_aa: CASSPQREWGETQYF
cdr3_nt: TGTGCCAGCTCACCACAGCGGGAGTGGGGAGAGACCCAGTACTTC
clone_size: once
d_call: TRBD2
v_call: TRBV18
j_call: TRBJ2-5

cdr3_aa: CASSFPPPDRDYYGYTF
cdr3_nt: TGTGCCAGCAGCTTCCCCCCCCCGGACAGAGATTACTATGGCTACACCTTC
clone_size: few
d_call: NA
v_call: TRBV5-5
j_call: TRBJ1-2

cdr3_aa: CASSEDGLSYNEQFF
cdr3_nt: TGTGCCAGCAGTGAAGACGGACTCTCCTACAATGAGCAGTTCTTC
clone_size: NA
d_call: NA
v_call: TRBV6-1
j_call: TRBJ2-1

cdr3_aa: CASSSRGGSYEQYF
cdr3_nt: TGTGCCAGCAGCTCTCGGGGGGGGTCCTACGAGCAGTACTTC
clone_size: once
d_call: TRBD2
v_call: TRBV7-9
j_call: TRBJ2-7

cdr3_aa: CASSELGGGNQPQHF
cdr3_nt: TGTGCCAGCAGTGAACTCGGGGGGGGTAATCAGCCCCAGCATTTT
clone_size: NA
d_call: NA
v_call: TRBV25-1
j_call: TRBJ1-5

cdr3_aa: CASSLNAGAGETQYF
cdr3_nt: TGTGCCAGCAGCTTAAATGCGGGTGCGGGAGAGACCCAGTACTTC
clone_size: NA
d_call: NA
v_call: TRBV7-7
j_call: TRBJ2-5